The present T cell receptor beta chain was sequenced within a study of blood T cell repertoires in COVID-19. CDR1 is MDHEN and CDR2 is SYDVKM in the germline V gene. Germline trimming cut 5 bases from V and 6 bases from J; bases unmatched to any gene: 8. The length of the CDR3 is 15 residues. Sequencing used immunoSEQ multiplex PCR; TCRdb keeps in-frame clones, though not all of them. The sample contains about 200,000 clones, 80% to 85% of which appear only once. The chain employs TRBV28 and TRBJ1-1, with 11 bases lining up with TRBD1. This clonotype originated in a woman aged 80 or over with COVID-19, enrolled during active disease. Sequenced material: peripheral blood. The CDR3 DNA sequence: TGTGCCAGCAGTGGGACGGGACAGGGGGTGGCTGAAGCTTTCTTT. This gives the protein CASSGTGQGVAEAFF. Using reference TRBV28 and TRBJ1-1 for the parts outside the CDR3, the full variable domain is DVKVTQSSRYLVKRTGEKVFLECVQDMDHENMFWYRQDPGLGLRLIYFSYDVKMKEKGDIPEGYSVSREKKERFSLILESASTNQTSMYLCASSGTGQGVAEAFFGQGTRLTVV.